The entry that follows covers one TCR beta chain sequence. This specimen comes from a study of blood T cell repertoires in COVID-19. The method was immunoSEQ multiplex PCR; TCRdb's version includes in-frame clones alone and lacks a portion of them. The sample has tens of thousands of clones; 80% to 90% are singletons. V gave up 5 bases and J gave up 8 bases; unmatched junction bases: 3. This CDR3 spans 12 amino acids. The germline V gene encodes CDR1 SGHNT and CDR2 YENEEA. This clonotype was sampled from a human donor in a cohort sampled during active COVID-19. Sequencing was done on a sample of peripheral blood. The chain is built from TRBV11-3 and TRBJ1-1; 9 bases are shared with TRBD1. Written as DNA, the CDR3 is TGTGCCAGCAGCGTCGGGACAGGGGAAGCTTTCTTT. As protein: CASSVGTGEAFF.